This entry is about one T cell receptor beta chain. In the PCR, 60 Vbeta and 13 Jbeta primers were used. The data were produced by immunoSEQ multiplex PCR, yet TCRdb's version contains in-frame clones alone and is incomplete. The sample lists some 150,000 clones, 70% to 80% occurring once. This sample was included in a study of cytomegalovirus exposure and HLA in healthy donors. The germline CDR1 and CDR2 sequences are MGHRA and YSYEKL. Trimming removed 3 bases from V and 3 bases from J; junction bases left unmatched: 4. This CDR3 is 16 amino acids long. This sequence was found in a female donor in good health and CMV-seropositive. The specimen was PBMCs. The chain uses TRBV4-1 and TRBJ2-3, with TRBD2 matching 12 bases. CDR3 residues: CASSQLAGGRTDTQYF. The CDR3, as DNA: TGCGCCAGCAGCCAGCTAGCGGGAGGGAGGACAGATACGCAGTATTTT.